What follows are 29 T cell receptor beta chains derived from one specimen sequenced in a study of molecular identifiers for immune sequencing clone quantification. One entry per CDR3 protein, called by TCRdb with MiXCR from the PCR reads. The sample includes a few hundred thousand distinct CDR3 sequences, about 25% of them seen just once. The specimen sequenced was naive CD8+ T cells from blood, with Jurkat cell RNA spiked in. The subset is: FACS-sorted CD8+CD4-CCR7+CD45RA+ naive T cells. The receptors here all came from a human donor in good health. Some libraries in this study had Jurkat cell RNA spiked in.

This clonotype has more than one count but fewer than ten. V and J are TRBV20-1 and TRBJ2-7; D might be TRBD1 (6 bases). Trimming took off 0 bases at V and 4 bases at J, with 13 bases between the two ends. The CDR3 sequence is 14 residues long. The germline V gene has CDR1 DFQATT and CDR2 SNEGSKA (reference sequence). The CDR3 region is CSARDRTVGYEQYF. The DNA of the CDR3 is TGCAGTGCTAGAGACAGGACAGTAGGGTACGAGCAGTACTTC.

This clonotype was recorded many times. The chain carries TRBV29-1 and TRBJ2-3, with D perhaps matching TRBD2 (5 bases). Germline V gene lookup returns CDR1 SQVTM and CDR2 ANQGSEA. CDR3 length: 12 residues. Deletions cut 5 bases from V and 10 bases from J, with 16 bases between. This chain's CDR3 is CSVRELEGAQYF. In DNA, the CDR3 is TGCAGCGTTCGCGAGCTCGAGGGTGCGCAGTATTTT.

Regarding this clonotype: A read error is possible here, since a much larger clone lies one base away. V usage is TRBV7-9 and J usage is TRBJ1-1; 7 positions agree with TRBD1. In germline, CDR1 is SEHNR, CDR2 FQNEAQ (reference sequence). This CDR3 spans 15 amino acids. Trimming removed 8 bases from V and 0 bases from J; junction bases left unmatched: 9. As DNA, the CDR3 is TGTGCCAGCGGCTCACAGGGGCCCATGAACACTGAAGCTTTCTTT. Protein: CASGSQGPMNTEAFF.

This clonotype was counted a few times. The chain couples TRBV19 to TRBJ1-2, with D unclear. The CDR3 is 18 residues long. CDR1 is LNHDA, CDR2 SQIVND, per germline (reference sequence). Trimming shortened V by 6 bases and J by 4 bases, and 27 bases separated the two germline ends. The DNA of the CDR3 is TGTGCCAGTAGCGGCCCGACCCCGATGGATTCGCGAGGCTATGGCTACACCTTC. The encoded protein is CASSGPTPMDSRGYGYTF.

The gene calls are TRBV4-2 and TRBJ2-7, with D possibly matching TRBD1 (6 bases). Germline CDR1 reads LGHNA; CDR2 reads YNFKEQ. Trimming took 1 base from V and 2 from J, leaving 12 bases between them. This CDR3 is 15 amino acids long. CDR3 sequence reads: CASSQVGQSPYEQYF. DNA for the CDR3: TGTGCCAGCAGCCAAGTCGGACAGTCCCCCTACGAGCAGTACTTC.

As concerns this clonotype: This may arise from a read error, as a much more abundant clone is one base away. The rearrangement uses TRBV13 and TRBJ2-4; possibly TRBD2 for D (5 bases). The germline V gene encodes CDR1 PRHDT and CDR2 FYEKMQ (reference sequence). Between the trimmed V and J ends, which lost 5 bases and 8 bases, there was a span of 19 bases. This CDR3 is 15 amino acids long. The CDR3 DNA reads TGTGCCAGCAGCCTTAAGACGGTAGCGATGGACATTCAGTACTTC. It is translated as CASSLKTVAMDIQYF.

A few counts support this clonotype. The J gene is TRBJ1-6, the V gene TRBV6-5; no clear D gene. V gave up 2 bases and J gave up 5 bases, with 4 bases separating them. This CDR3 comprises 13 residues. The germline gives CDR1 MNHEY, CDR2 SVGAGI. The CDR3 sequence is CASSYGDNSPLHF. The CDR3 DNA follows: TGTGCCAGCAGTTACGGAGATAATTCACCCCTCCACTTT.

The chain recombines TRBV4-1 with TRBJ2-1; 9 bases map to TRBD2. The V gene end was trimmed by 2 bases and the J gene end by 6 bases; junction bases not matched to a gene: 11. The length of the CDR3 is 17 residues. Germline V gene data show CDR1 as MGHRA and CDR2 as YSYEKL. The DNA for the CDR3 is TGCGCCAGCAGCCAACCGCTTGGCGGGAGGGCCGGCAATGAGCAGTTCTTC. Encoded protein: CASSQPLGGRAGNEQFF.

This sequence joins TRBV12-3 or TRBV12-4 and TRBJ1-2; TRBD1 agrees at 7 bases. J gave up 6 bases and V 7 bases, and 11 bases lay outside the gene matches. This CDR3 spans 14 amino acids. The CDR3 DNA reads as TGTGCCAGCAATTTTGTCGGACAGGCGGATGGCTACACCTTC. Its protein is CASNFVGQADGYTF.

The chain is built from TRBV27 and TRBJ1-1; tentatively, D is TRBD1 (5 bases). The germline V gene has CDR1 MNHEY and CDR2 SMNVEV (reference sequence). The V gene lost 6 bases and the J gene lost 4 bases, with 15 bases spanning the gap. CDR3 length: 14 amino acids. The CDR3, as DNA: TGTGCCAGCAGATTCTGGGGGTCGGGCACTGAAGCTTTCTTT. Its protein is CASRFWGSGTEAFF.

This clonotype occurred a few times. J is TRBJ1-2 and V is TRBV19, with D maybe TRBD1 (6 bases). V was clipped by 7 bases and J by 6 bases, with 12 bases between them. This CDR3 spans 12 amino acids. Germline CDR1 LNHDA, CDR2 SQIVND (reference sequence). The CDR3 region has the DNA TGTGCCAGTATAGGGGGGGCGGATGGCTACACCTTC. Its protein product is CASIGGADGYTF.

This clonotype has at least ten counts. This chain uses TRBV4-3 with TRBJ1-2, with D maybe TRBD1 (5 bases). The CDR3 length is 14 residues. Germline V gene sequence: CDR1 LGHNA, CDR2 YSLEER. Trimming shortened V by 0 bases and J by 4 bases, and 9 bases separated the two germline ends. Here the CDR3 reads CASSQDRVGYGYTF. The CDR3 coding sequence is TGCGCCAGCAGCCAAGACAGGGTCGGCTATGGCTACACCTTC.

This sequence joins TRBV27 and TRBJ2-7; 12 bases align to TRBD2. This CDR3 region has 16 residues. CDR1 MNHEY and CDR2 SMNVEV come from the germline V gene (reference sequence). The J segment lost 7 bases and the V segment lost 0 bases, leaving 7 bases of the junction unmatched. In nucleotides, the CDR3 is TGTGCCAGCAGTTTATCGCGACTAGCGGGAGTAGATGAGCAGTACTTC. It is translated as CASSLSRLAGVDEQYF.

This clonotype was seen repeatedly, ten times or more. The chain couples TRBV6-5 to TRBJ1-5; maybe TRBD1 (5 bases). This CDR3 has 13 amino acids. With 5 bases removed from V and 1 base from J, the gap between germline ends came to 6 bases. Germline values: CDR1 MNHEY, CDR2 SVGAGI. The CDR3 spells CASSRGSNQPQHF. The CDR3 region has the DNA TGTGCCAGCAGTAGGGGCAGCAATCAGCCCCAGCATTTT.

The V call is TRBV7-9, the J call TRBJ1-5; D unclear. CDR3 length equals 13 residues. Trimming pared 5 bases from V and 5 bases from J, leaving 10 bases between. CDR1 is SEHNR, CDR2 FQNEAQ, per germline (reference sequence). The CDR3 sequence: CASSMTEDQPQHF. In DNA form, the CDR3 reads TGTGCCAGCAGCATGACTGAGGATCAGCCCCAGCATTTT. Full variable domain (rest looked up from reference TRBV7-9 and TRBJ1-5): DTGVSQNPRHKITKRGQNVTFRCDPISEHNRLYWYRQTLGQGPEFLTYFQNEAQLEKSRLLSDRFSAERPKGSFSTLEIQRTEQGDSAMYLCASSMTEDQPQHFGDGTRLSIL.

The sample holds a few counts of this clonotype. The gene calls are TRBV11-1 and TRBJ1-4; TRBD1 is a possible D gene (6 bases). The germline V gene has CDR1 SGHAT and CDR2 FQDESV (reference sequence). The CDR3 contains 17 residues. V was pared by 5 bases and J by 4 bases, with 20 bases between. The CDR3 coding sequence is TGTGCCAGCAGCCCCCCGGGACACCGACACCTTAATGAAAAACTGTTTTTT. Its protein is CASSPPGHRHLNEKLFF.

The CDR3 loop is CAISESGGDGNTEAFF. The DNA for the CDR3 is TGTGCCATCAGTGAGTCTGGTGGTGACGGTAACACTGAAGCTTTCTTT. The chain uses TRBV10-3 and TRBJ1-1; D call uncertain. The CDR3 contains 16 residues. Germline V gene data show CDR1 as ENHRY and CDR2 as SYGVKD. The V end was cut by 0 bases, the J end by 2 bases, with 13 bases between.

CDR3 region: CASSPLSGITDTQYF. CDR3 nucleotide sequence: TGTGCCAGCAGCCCCCTCAGCGGGATAACAGATACGCAGTATTTT. This chain links TRBV6-5 with TRBJ2-3, with 7 bases fitting TRBD2. Looked up from germline, CDR1 is MNHEY and CDR2 is SVGAGI. The CDR3 contains 15 residues. The trim removed 6 bases at V and 3 bases at J, leaving 9 bases unmatched.

This clonotype has ten or more counts. The chain recombines TRBV30 with TRBJ2-3; D perhaps matches TRBD1 (6 bases). CDR1 is GTSNPN and CDR2 is SVGIG in the germline V gene (reference sequence). Trimming left V 2 bases short and J 4 bases short, with 13 bases between. The CDR3 sequence is 14 residues long. The CDR3 DNA follows: TGTGCCTGGAGTTTAACAGGGTATTCAGATACGCAGTATTTT. It translates to CAWSLTGYSDTQYF.

Comment on this clonotype: This may come from a read error, since a much larger clone is one base off. The missing conserved phenylalanine or tryptophan at the end of this CDR3 makes a read error likely. The chain joins TRBV20-1 to TRBJ1-5; TRBD1 is a possible D gene (6 bases). This CDR3 region has 14 residues. Germline CDR1 reads DFQATT; CDR2 reads SNEGSKA (reference sequence). V lost 0 bases to trimming and J lost 5 bases, with 11 bases between them. CDR3 in amino acids: CSAREQGFYQPQHL. The CDR3 DNA sequence: TGCAGTGCTAGAGAACAGGGATTCTATCAGCCCCAGCATCTT.

V usage is TRBV11-2 and J usage is TRBJ2-1, with a tentative D call TRBD2 (5 bases). Germline CDR1 and CDR2: SGHAT and FQNNGV. The CDR3 is made up of 14 amino acids. The germline V and J ends were trimmed by 1 base and 9 bases, with 13 bases remaining between them. The CDR3 DNA is TGTGCCAGCAGCTTAGCTTCTAGCCGGCCTGAGCAGTTCTTC. It translates to CASSLASSRPEQFF.

This chain links TRBV29-1 with TRBJ2-7, with D maybe TRBD1 (5 bases). V was trimmed by 6 bases and J by 6 bases, leaving 12 bases between them. In germline, CDR1 is SQVTM, CDR2 ANQGSEA. The CDR3 consists of 11 residues. CDR3 DNA sequence: TGCAGCGTGGAGACAGTGAGCGAGCAGTACTTC. Protein product: CSVETVSEQYF.

The chain couples TRBV7-3 to TRBJ2-5; TRBD2 matches at 14 bases. The germline V gene encodes CDR1 SGHTA and CDR2 FQGTGA. The V gene end was trimmed by 5 bases and the J gene end by 2 bases; junction bases not matched to a gene: 7. The CDR3 loop spans 17 amino acids. CDR3 DNA: TGTGCCAGCAGCGCCGGGACTAGCGGGAGTGCACAAGAGACCCAGTACTTC. Translated: CASSAGTSGSAQETQYF.

CDR3 bases: TGTGCCAGCAGCTCGGGACTTCACTCCTACGAGCAGTACTTC. It codes for CASSSGLHSYEQYF. V gene TRBV7-9 combines with J gene TRBJ2-7; D may be TRBD2 (6 bases). CDR3 length: 14 amino acids. V dropped 4 bases and J dropped 0 bases, with 10 bases sitting between them. Germline-derived CDR1 and CDR2 are SEHNR and FQNEAQ (reference sequence).

Comments on this clonotype: A much bigger clone sits one base away, suggesting this may be a read error. V is TRBV28 and J is TRBJ2-5; D gene uncertain. Trimming removed 8 bases from V and 9 bases from J, with 22 bases in between. The CDR3 loop spans 14 amino acids. Germline V gene sequence: CDR1 MDHEN, CDR2 SYDVKM. Here the CDR3 DNA reads TGTGCCAGCTGCCCAAGTCGGTACAGTGCGGCCCAGTACTTC. Protein sequence: CASCPSRYSAAQYF.

Notes on this clonotype: Just one base apart from a much larger clone, this may be a read error. V and J are TRBV29-1 and TRBJ1-1; D remains ambiguous. CDR3 length: 12 residues. Looked up from germline, CDR1 is SQVTM and CDR2 is ANQGSEA. The CDR3 DNA sequence: TGCAGCGTTTTCGACGTGAACACTAAAGCTTTCTTT. Translated, it gives CSVFDVNTKAFF.

The chain carries TRBV29-1 and TRBJ2-7; 7 bases match TRBD1. Germline-derived CDR1 and CDR2 are SQVTM and ANQGSEA. The junction had 5 bases not matched to a gene; V was cut back by 6 bases and J by 3 bases. The CDR3 runs to 12 residues. CDR3 DNA sequence: TGCAGCGTGGATACAGGGGACTACGAGCAGTACTTC. Protein: CSVDTGDYEQYF.

The J gene is TRBJ2-1, the V gene TRBV12-3 or TRBV12-4; 9 nucleotides line up with TRBD1. This CDR3 is 19 amino acids long. V lost 0 bases and J lost 0; bases outside the gene matches: 9. The CDR3 coding sequence is TGTGCCAGCAGTTTAGCGCGTACAGGGGGCCCGAGCTCCTACAATGAGCAGTTCTTC. Translating gives CASSLARTGGPSSYNEQFF.

This clonotype has only a few counts. The gene calls are TRBV5-6 and TRBJ2-1, with TRBD2 identical over 7 bases. V was clipped by 4 bases and J by 1 base; unmatched bases: 8. The CDR3 covers 16 residues. Germline CDR1 SGHDT, CDR2 YYEEEE. The CDR3, as DNA: TGTGCCAGCAGCCGGAAGACTAGCCTATCCTACAATGAGCAGTTCTTC. Protein product: CASSRKTSLSYNEQFF. The whole variable domain, remainder taken from reference TRBV5-6 and TRBJ2-1, is DAGVTQSPTHLIKTRGQQVTLRCSPKSGHDTVSWYQQALGQGPQFIFQYYEEEERQRGNFPDRFSGHQFPNYSSELNVNALLLGDSALYLCASSRKTSLSYNEQFFGPGTRLTVL.